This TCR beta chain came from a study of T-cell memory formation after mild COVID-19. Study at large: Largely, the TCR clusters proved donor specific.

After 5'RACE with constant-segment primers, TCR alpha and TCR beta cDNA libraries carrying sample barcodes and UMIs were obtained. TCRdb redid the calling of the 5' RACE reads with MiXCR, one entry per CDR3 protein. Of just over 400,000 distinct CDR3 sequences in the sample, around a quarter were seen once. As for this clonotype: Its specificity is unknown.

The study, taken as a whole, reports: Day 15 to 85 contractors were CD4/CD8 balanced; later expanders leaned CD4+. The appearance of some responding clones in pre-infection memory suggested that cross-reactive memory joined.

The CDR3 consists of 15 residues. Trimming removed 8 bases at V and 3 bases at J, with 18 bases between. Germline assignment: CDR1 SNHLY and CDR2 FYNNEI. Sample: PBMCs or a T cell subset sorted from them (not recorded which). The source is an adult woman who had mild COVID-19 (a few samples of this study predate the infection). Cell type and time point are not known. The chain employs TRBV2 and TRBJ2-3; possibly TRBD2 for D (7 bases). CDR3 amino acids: CASHVGGAATDTQYF. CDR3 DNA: TGTGCCAGCCATGTGGGGGGGGCAGCGACAGATACGCAGTATTTT. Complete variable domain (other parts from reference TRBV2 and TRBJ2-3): EPEVTQTPSHQVTQMGQEVILRCVPISNHLYFYWYRQILGQKVEFLVSFYNNEISEKSEIFDDQFSVERPDGSNFTLKIRSTKLEDSAMYFCASHVGGAATDTQYFGPGTRLTVL.